The clone carrying this T cell receptor (beta chain) was seen more than once but under ten times. Its specificity is unknown. This sample is drawn from a study of CD8+ T cells in alopecia areata. As for the study in general: Using the percentage of affected scalp area, treated patients' severity was scored.

The germline gives CDR1 MNHNS, CDR2 SASEGT. Trimming stripped 4 bases from V and 0 bases from J, with 6 bases between. CDR3 size: 14 residues. General study points: On tofacitinib, scalp and blood still held many of the expanded lesional clones. In scalp samples, resident alphabeta T cells of normal skin are also sequenced.

RNA was isolated and reverse transcribed to cDNA, the sequencing template. Sequenced by immunoSEQ multiplex PCR; TCRdb stores in-frame clones only, minus some. This table has 140,000 to 150,000 clones, nearly 55% appearing once. Treatment described: oral pan-JAK inhibitor, 5-10 mg twice daily. Specimens obtained from alopecia areata patients comprised lesional scalp punch biopsies and peripheral blood. The sample consisted of CD8+ T cells sorted from blood, taken at week 4, from a patient treated with tofacitinib. The rearrangement uses TRBV6-1 and TRBJ1-4; no clear D gene. The sequence was obtained from a human donor with alopecia areata. The CDR3 DNA reads as TGTGCCAGCAGTGTGGATGCAACTAATGAAAAACTGTTTTTT. It yields the protein CASSVDATNEKLFF.